The rows below give T cell receptor beta chains drawn from one sample of a study of control samples from healthy donors and cancer patients. The method was immunoSEQ multiplex PCR; TCRdb's version includes in-frame clones alone and lacks a portion of them. This table has roughly 120,000 clones, roughly 88% appearing once. The sample was blood. The receptors stem from a man aged 50 to 60 in good health. CDR3s include the opening cysteine and the closing phenylalanine or tryptophan. D genes are given only for firm matches. Only some rows state a clone size, as once, few, many or a class for expanded clones.

size | J | V | D | DNA | CDR3
NA | TRBJ2-5 | TRBV24-1 | TRBD1 | TGTGCCACCAGTGACGCATCAACAGGGGGAGTAAGTTGGAAAGAGACCCAGTACTTC | CATSDASTGGVSWKETQYF
NA | TRBJ1-1 | TRBV18 | NA | TGTGCCAGCTCACCCCAGAGGAACACTGAAGCTTTCTTT | CASSPQRNTEAFF
NA | TRBJ1-4 | TRBV7-8 | NA | TGTGCCAGCAGCTTAGCGGGGCAGCCCACTGCAACTAATGAAAAACTGTTTTTT | CASSLAGQPTATNEKLFF
NA | TRBJ2-7 | TRBV28 | NA | TGTGCCAGCAGTTTAGCTCCAGGTTTCTACGAGCAGTACTTC | CASSLAPGFYEQYF
NA | TRBJ2-7 | TRBV12-3/TRBV12-4 | NA | TGTGCCAGCAGTTTAGGGGCCGCCTACGAGCAGTACTTC | CASSLGAAYEQYF
NA | TRBJ1-1 | TRBV6-5 | NA | TGTGCCAGCATTACACAGGGTCGAGGTCAAGCTTTCTTT | CASITQGRGQAFF
NA | TRBJ2-7 | TRBV7-8 | NA | TGTGCCAGCAGCTTACCACAGGGGAGGGACTACGAGCAGTACTTC | CASSLPQGRDYEQYF
few | TRBJ2-7 | TRBV19 | NA | TGTGCCAGTAGTGATCTAGTCAGGGCCTACGAGCAGTACTTC | CASSDLVRAYEQYF
medium-sized | TRBJ2-1 | TRBV7-3 | NA | TGTGCCAGCAGCTTAAAAGTGAGGGATGAGCAGTTCTTC | CASSLKVRDEQFF
NA | TRBJ2-1 | TRBV30 | TRBD2 | TGTGCCTGGAGTCCACTAGCGGGGATCGAGCAGTTCTTC | CAWSPLAGIEQFF
NA | TRBJ1-2 | TRBV18 | NA | TGTGCCAGCTCACCTGACAGCAACTATGGCTACACCTTC | CASSPDSNYGYTF
NA | TRBJ2-5 | TRBV20-1 | NA | TGCAGTGGTCGGTGGCAAGAGACCCAGTACTTC | CSGRWQETQYF